One and the same sample provided the 15 T cell receptor beta chains below, sequenced in a study of response to subunit inactivated influenza vaccine. TCRdb reprocessed the RT-PCR reads with MiXCR, giving one entry per CDR3 protein. The data hold 800,000 to 1,000,000 distinct CDR3 sequences, with 21% observed a single time. This specimen consisted of PBMCs from blood, obtained 5 days after vaccination. These receptors all come from a man aged 45-65 years who received an inactivated influenza vaccine.

In this sample, this clonotype turned up a few times. The chain uses TRBV6-5 and TRBJ2-1, with D unclear. Germline V gene lookup returns CDR1 MNHEY and CDR2 SVGAGI. The CDR3 is 13 amino acids. V was shortened by 2 bases and J by 10 bases, with 12 bases between the two germline ends. The CDR3 DNA follows: TGTGCCAGCAGTTACGGGATAGTCTCCGAGCAGTTCTTC. The encoded protein is CASSYGIVSEQFF.

The V and J genes are TRBV24-1 and TRBJ1-2; 10 nucleotides align to TRBD1. This CDR3 is 14 amino acids long. V dropped 7 bases and J dropped 6; count of bases not matched to a gene: 7. Germline values: CDR1 KGHDR, CDR2 SFDVKD. CDR3 nucleotides: TGTGCCACCAGCCGGACAGGGGGGGAGAATGGCTACACCTTC. Translated, it gives CATSRTGGENGYTF.

The CDR3 loop reads CASSAPGQGPYEQYF. In DNA form, the CDR3 reads TGTGCCAGCAGTGCCCCGGGACAGGGGCCCTACGAGCAGTACTTC. The chain recombines TRBV12-3 or TRBV12-4 with TRBJ2-7; 10 bases match TRBD1. The J segment lost 2 bases and the V segment lost 5 bases, leaving 6 bases of the junction unmatched. The CDR3 is 15 amino acids.

The chain recombines TRBV28 with TRBJ1-2; D is undetermined. There are 16 residues in the CDR3. V lost 6 bases, J lost 7 bases, and 24 bases lay in between. The germline gives CDR1 MDHEN, CDR2 SYDVKM. CDR3 nucleotides: TGTGCCAGCAGCTACAAAGAACCGGGGTTTTTGGGTGGCTACACCTTC. Its translation: CASSYKEPGFLGGYTF.

This clonotype showed up just a few times. V usage is TRBV5-1 and J usage is TRBJ2-5; D is perhaps TRBD2 (5 bases). V lost 4 bases and J 4 bases, leaving 11 bases between the germline ends. The CDR3 runs to 13 residues. The germline V gene has CDR1 SGHRS and CDR2 YFSETQ. DNA of the CDR3: TGCGCCAGCAGCCTGGACTGGGCAGAGACCCAGTACTTC. Translating it yields CASSLDWAETQYF.

The sample holds one count of this clonotype. V and J are TRBV2 and TRBJ1-1, with TRBD1 as a possible D gene (6 bases). The germline V gene has CDR1 SNHLY and CDR2 FYNNEI. V dropped 10 bases and J dropped 1 base, with 13 bases sitting between them. The CDR3 runs 13 residues. For the CDR3, the DNA is TGTGCCACGTCGACAGGACGGAACACTGAAGCTTTCTTT. Its translation: CATSTGRNTEAFF.

V usage is TRBV7-2 and J usage is TRBJ1-3; D unresolved. Trimming cost V 2 bases and J 1 base, with 12 bases left between them. The germline V gene encodes CDR1 SGHTA and CDR2 FQGNSA. This CDR3 comprises 16 residues. CDR3 sequence: CASSLTRSVSGNTIYF. The CDR3 bases are TGTGCCAGCAGCTTAACCCGCTCCGTTTCTGGAAACACCATATATTTT.

This clonotype was seen a handful of times. The chain is built from TRBV12-3 or TRBV12-4 and TRBJ2-7, with D uncertain. The CDR3 contains 11 residues. Trimming took 6 bases from V and 9 from J, leaving 12 bases between them. The CDR3 loop reads CASSSSFWQYF. Here the CDR3 DNA reads TGTGCCAGCAGCAGTTCCTTCTGGCAGTACTTC.

This clonotype has only a few counts. The genes are TRBV6-1 and TRBJ2-7; 8 bases agree with TRBD2. Trimming cost V 8 bases and J 3 bases; bases outside gene matches: 6. This CDR3 has 13 amino acids. CDR1 is MNHNS, CDR2 SASEGT, per germline. In DNA form, the CDR3 reads TGTGCCAGCTGTCTCACTAGCGGCTACGAGCAGTACTTC. This codes for CASCLTSGYEQYF.

This clonotype was recorded a few times. The rearrangement joins TRBV7-8 to TRBJ1-5; tentatively, D is TRBD1 (6 bases). The CDR3 has 16 residues. Trimming removed 5 bases at V and 7 bases at J, with 21 bases between. Germline loops: CDR1 SGHVS, CDR2 FQNEAQ. Written as DNA, the CDR3 is TGTGCCAGCAGCCCTAGGGGGTTTGGAGGAGGCCAGCCCCAGCATTTT. Amino acids: CASSPRGFGGGQPQHF.

This clonotype was detected a few times. The chain has TRBV6-2 or TRBV6-3 and TRBJ2-7; 8 positions match TRBD1. Germline-derived CDR1 and CDR2 are MNHEY and SVGEGT. This CDR3 is built from 14 residues. V shed 6 bases and J 5 bases; nucleotides not matched to a gene: 9. The CDR3, as DNA: TGTGCCAGCAGACCAGGGGGCGCGAGGGACGAGCAGTACTTC. It encodes CASRPGGARDEQYF.

This clonotype was observed a handful of times. The chain employs TRBV6-1 and TRBJ2-5, with TRBD1 matching 8 bases. V lost 6 bases, J lost 0 bases, and 6 bases stayed unmatched. Germline CDR1 is MNHNS and CDR2 is SASEGT. This CDR3 is built from 15 residues. CDR3 DNA sequence: TGTGCCAGCAGCCCAGGGACAGGATACCAAGAGACCCAGTACTTC. Its translation: CASSPGTGYQETQYF.

This clonotype was found many times. This sequence joins TRBV20-1 and TRBJ2-6; tentatively, D is TRBD1 (6 bases). Trimming removed 3 bases from V and 0 bases from J, with 6 bases in between. The germline CDR1 and CDR2 sequences are DFQATT and SNEGSKA (reference sequence). The CDR3 totals 14 residues. Here the CDR3 reads CSARDSSGANVLTF. The CDR3 nucleotides read TGCAGTGCTAGGGACAGCTCTGGGGCCAACGTCCTGACTTTC.

This chain links TRBV11-3 with TRBJ2-2; D uncertain. V was clipped by 1 base and J by 0 bases, with 9 bases between them. The CDR3 has 16 residues. The germline CDR1 and CDR2 sequences are SGHNT and YENEEA. The CDR3 DNA is TGTGCCAGCAGCTTAGGATTTGCCGCGAACACCGGGGAGCTGTTTTTT. As protein: CASSLGFAANTGELFF.

This clonotype appeared many times. This rearrangement joins TRBV20-1 to TRBJ2-3; D remains ambiguous. Germline V CDR1 and CDR2: DFQATT, SNEGSKA (reference sequence). V gave up 5 bases and J gave up 5 bases, with 11 bases separating them. The CDR3 runs 12 residues. The CDR3 loop is CSAPSVGDTQYF. The CDR3 coding sequence is TGCAGTGCTCCCTCGGTGGGAGATACGCAGTATTTT.